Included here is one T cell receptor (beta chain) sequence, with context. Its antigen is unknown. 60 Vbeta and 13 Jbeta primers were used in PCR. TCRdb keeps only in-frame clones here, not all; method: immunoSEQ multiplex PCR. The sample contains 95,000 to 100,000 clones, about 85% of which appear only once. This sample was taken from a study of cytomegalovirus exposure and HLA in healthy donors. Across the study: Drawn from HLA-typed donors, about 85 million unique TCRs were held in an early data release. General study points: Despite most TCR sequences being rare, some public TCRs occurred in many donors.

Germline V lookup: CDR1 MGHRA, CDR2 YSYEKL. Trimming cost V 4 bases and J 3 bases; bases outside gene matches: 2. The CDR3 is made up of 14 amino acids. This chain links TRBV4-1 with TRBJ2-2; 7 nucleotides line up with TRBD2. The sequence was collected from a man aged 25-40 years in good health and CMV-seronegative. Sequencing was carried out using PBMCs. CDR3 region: CASSRREDTGELFF. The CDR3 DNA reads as TGCGCCAGCAGCCGCCGGGAGGACACCGGGGAGCTGTTTTTT.